These 3 T cell receptor beta chains were all obtained from the same sample, sequenced in a study of T-cell memory formation after mild COVID-19. TCRdb reprocessed the 5' RACE reads via MiXCR and lists one record per CDR3 protein. The sample lists 550,000 to 600,000 distinct CDR3 sequences, 15% to 20% occurring once. What was sequenced was PBMCs or a T cell subset sorted from them (not recorded which). The receptors come from an adult woman who had mild COVID-19 (a few samples of this study predate the infection). Cell type and time point are not known.

The V gene is TRBV20-1, the J gene TRBJ2-7, with a weak D call TRBD2 (6 bases). Per the germline V gene, CDR1 is DFQATT and CDR2 is SNEGSKA (reference sequence). The CDR3 spans 13 residues. Trimming pared 2 bases from V and 3 bases from J, leaving 11 bases between. CDR3 DNA: TGCAGTGCTAGATGGCGGGGATTCTACGAGCAGTACTTC. It translates to CSARWRGFYEQYF.

This chain connects TRBV20-1 to TRBJ2-3; 9 bases are a match to TRBD2. Germline CDR1 DFQATT, CDR2 SNEGSKA (reference sequence). This CDR3 is 15 amino acids long. The V gene end was trimmed by 1 base and the J gene end by 2 bases; junction bases not matched to a gene: 4. CDR3 in amino acids: CSARGLAGPTDTQYF. Written as DNA, the CDR3 is TGCAGTGCTAGAGGCCTAGCGGGGCCCACAGATACGCAGTATTTT.

V and J are TRBV6-5 and TRBJ2-4, with 8 bases lining up with TRBD1. The ends lost 6 bases at V and 4 bases at J; junction bases unmatched: 11. The CDR3 loop spans 16 amino acids. Germline CDR1 MNHEY, CDR2 SVGAGI. The CDR3 loop is CASSSAGTGTKNIQYF. Here the CDR3 DNA reads TGTGCCAGCAGCTCTGCCGGGACAGGCACAAAAAACATTCAGTACTTC.